The present T cell receptor (beta chain) was sequenced within a study of blood T cell repertoires in COVID-19. Deletions cut 3 bases from V and 0 bases from J, with 18 bases between. Germline V lookup: CDR1 ENHRY, CDR2 SYGVKD. CDR3 size: 17 residues. In the study's own analysis: Scientists estimated how many nucleated cells there were by amplifying reference gene primers. TCRdb keeps only in-frame clones here, not all; method: immunoSEQ multiplex PCR. The V and J calls and clone size are taken from that table; D and trimming were inferred from the DNA. This sample has more than 150,000 clones, with over 75% found just once.

Sequencing input: peripheral blood. The sequence came from a woman of 80 years or more with active or convalescent COVID-19. This chain links TRBV10-3 with TRBJ2-7, with a possible D match to TRBD2 (5 bases). The CDR3 region has the DNA TGTGCCATCAGTGACCCTTTGGGAGAGTTCGGCTCCTACGAGCAGTACTTC. This sequence encodes CAISDPLGEFGSYEQYF.